A selection of T cell receptor beta chains follows, all from one sample in a study of spatial heterogeneity in lung cancer. TCRdb called the 5' RACE reads again in MiXCR, with one record for every CDR3 protein. The sample lists fewer than 13,000 distinct CDR3 sequences, 7% to 9.5% occurring once. This specimen consisted of PBMCs, obtained at surgery. These receptors were collected from a male donor with early-stage non-small cell lung cancer. CDR3s include the opening cysteine and the closing phenylalanine or tryptophan. The D gene is left open where the match is weak. Size is stated for part of the rows, as once, few or many counts, or as a class when the clone is expanded.

j_gene: TRBJ1-4
v_gene: TRBV20-1
d_gene: -
abundance: many
CDR3nt: TGCAGTGCCCAGGACCATAATGAAAAACTGTTTTTT
CDR3aa: CSAQDHNEKLFF

j_gene: TRBJ2-1
v_gene: TRBV9
d_gene: -
abundance: many
CDR3nt: TGTGCCAGCAGCGTAGGGGGCAGTTACAATGAGCAGTTCTTC
CDR3aa: CASSVGGSYNEQFF

j_gene: TRBJ2-7
v_gene: TRBV29-1
d_gene: -
abundance: many
CDR3nt: TGCAGCGTTGAAGATGGCATTTTGGCTAGGGAGCAGTACTTC
CDR3aa: CSVEDGILAREQYF

j_gene: TRBJ2-1
v_gene: TRBV9
d_gene: TRBD2
abundance: many
CDR3nt: TGTGCCAGCAGCGTAGCTACGGGGGGGCCCTTCAATGAGCAGTTCTTC
CDR3aa: CASSVATGGPFNEQFF

j_gene: TRBJ1-5
v_gene: TRBV20-1
d_gene: -
abundance: many
CDR3nt: TGCAGTGCTGACCCTACCGGGACCCCCAATCAGCCCCAGCATTTT
CDR3aa: CSADPTGTPNQPQHF

j_gene: TRBJ1-5
v_gene: TRBV20-1
d_gene: TRBD1
abundance: medium-sized
CDR3nt: TGCAGTGCGCGCCGGACAGGGTACGGCAATCAGCCCCAGCATTTT
CDR3aa: CSARRTGYGNQPQHF

j_gene: TRBJ1-1
v_gene: TRBV10-3
d_gene: TRBD1
abundance: medium-sized
CDR3nt: TGTGCCATCAGTGATGACAGGGGGGACACTGAAGCTTTCTTT
CDR3aa: CAISDDRGDTEAFF

j_gene: TRBJ2-7
v_gene: TRBV29-1
d_gene: -
abundance: many
CDR3nt: TGCAGCGTTGGGGCTGGGCAGAGTTACGAGCAGTACTTC
CDR3aa: CSVGAGQSYEQYF

j_gene: TRBJ2-3
v_gene: TRBV19
d_gene: TRBD2
abundance: many
CDR3nt: TGTGCCAGTAGTATTGGGTCCGGGGGGAACGCAGATACGCAGTATTTT
CDR3aa: CASSIGSGGNADTQYF

j_gene: TRBJ2-7
v_gene: TRBV12-5
d_gene: -
abundance: many
CDR3nt: TGTGCTAGTGGCCGGGCCCCCGGGAACGAGCAGTACTTC
CDR3aa: CASGRAPGNEQYF

j_gene: TRBJ2-7
v_gene: TRBV7-2
d_gene: TRBD1
abundance: medium-sized
CDR3nt: TGTGCCAGCAGTGGTTCCGGGACAGTCTCCTACGAGCAGTACTTC
CDR3aa: CASSGSGTVSYEQYF

j_gene: TRBJ2-4
v_gene: TRBV19
d_gene: TRBD1
abundance: many
CDR3nt: TGTGCCAGTAGTACGGGACAGACTCAGTACTTC
CDR3aa: CASSTGQTQYF

j_gene: TRBJ1-1
v_gene: TRBV9
d_gene: -
abundance: -
CDR3nt: TGTGCCAGCAGCGGCCCTATCGGGGTGAACACTGAAGCTTTCTTT
CDR3aa: CASSGPIGVNTEAFF

j_gene: TRBJ2-2
v_gene: TRBV5-1
d_gene: TRBD1
abundance: many
CDR3nt: TGCGCCAGCAGCCAGGGGGACACCGGGGAGCTGTTTTTT
CDR3aa: CASSQGDTGELFF

j_gene: TRBJ2-5
v_gene: TRBV6-5
d_gene: -
abundance: -
CDR3nt: TGTGCCAGCAGTATCGCGAAGGGGGGGGAGACCCAGTACTTC
CDR3aa: CASSIAKGGETQYF

j_gene: TRBJ1-6
v_gene: TRBV10-1
d_gene: TRBD1
abundance: many
CDR3nt: TGCGCCAGCAGTCAGGACAGGGACCCACCAAATTCACCCCTCCACTTT
CDR3aa: CASSQDRDPPNSPLHF

j_gene: TRBJ2-7
v_gene: TRBV7-9
d_gene: TRBD1
abundance: many
CDR3nt: TGTGCCAGCAGCCTCGGGACAGGGTACGAGCAGTACTTC
CDR3aa: CASSLGTGYEQYF

j_gene: TRBJ1-2
v_gene: TRBV18
d_gene: TRBD1
abundance: many
CDR3nt: TGTGCCAGCTCACCTTATCCGCGGGACAGGGATGGCTACACCTTC
CDR3aa: CASSPYPRDRDGYTF

j_gene: TRBJ2-1
v_gene: TRBV7-2
d_gene: -
abundance: many
CDR3nt: TGTGCCAGCAGCTTTTCTGGGGGCGGCTACAATGAGCAGTTCTTC
CDR3aa: CASSFSGGGYNEQFF

j_gene: TRBJ1-1
v_gene: TRBV4-3
d_gene: -
abundance: few
CDR3nt: TGCGCCAGCAGCCAAGGGGACACCCAGAACACTGAAGCTTTCTTT
CDR3aa: CASSQGDTQNTEAFF

j_gene: TRBJ2-5
v_gene: TRBV20-1
d_gene: -
abundance: many
CDR3nt: TGCAGTGCTAGCCCCCCGGGGGTGACCCAGTACTTC
CDR3aa: CSASPPGVTQYF

j_gene: TRBJ2-2
v_gene: TRBV2
d_gene: TRBD2
abundance: -
CDR3nt: TGTGCCAGCAGTGCCCTTGGACTAGAGAACACCGGGGAGCTGTTTTTT
CDR3aa: CASSALGLENTGELFF

j_gene: TRBJ1-2
v_gene: TRBV7-2
d_gene: -
abundance: many
CDR3nt: TGTGCCAGCAGCTTAGCGAGAAGGAGCACCTATGGCTACACCTTC
CDR3aa: CASSLARRSTYGYTF

j_gene: TRBJ1-4
v_gene: TRBV7-9
d_gene: -
abundance: many
CDR3nt: TGTGCCAGCAGCTTACCCCAAAATGAAAAACTGTTTTTT
CDR3aa: CASSLPQNEKLFF

j_gene: TRBJ2-7
v_gene: TRBV2
d_gene: -
abundance: few
CDR3nt: TGTGCCAGCAGTGACTTGAGCTCCTACGAGCAGTACTTC
CDR3aa: CASSDLSSYEQYF

j_gene: TRBJ2-7
v_gene: TRBV7-6
d_gene: -
abundance: many
CDR3nt: TGTGCCAGCAGCCTGCGGGACAGAGCCTACGAGCAGTACTTC
CDR3aa: CASSLRDRAYEQYF

j_gene: TRBJ1-1
v_gene: TRBV20-1
d_gene: TRBD1
abundance: medium-sized
CDR3nt: TGCAGTGCTAGAGGTATACAGGGGGCAGGTGCTTTCTTT
CDR3aa: CSARGIQGAGAFF

j_gene: TRBJ2-2
v_gene: TRBV6-2/TRBV6-3
d_gene: TRBD1
abundance: medium-sized
CDR3nt: TGTGCCAGCAGTTACTCCCTCATGACAGGGGTGACCACCGGGGAGCTGTTTTTT
CDR3aa: CASSYSLMTGVTTGELFF

j_gene: TRBJ1-5
v_gene: TRBV28
d_gene: -
abundance: medium-sized
CDR3nt: TGTGCCAGCAGTCCACTGGGGACGGCGCAGGGCCGGGATGAGCATTTT
CDR3aa: CASSPLGTAQGRDEHF

j_gene: TRBJ1-5
v_gene: TRBV7-2
d_gene: -
abundance: many
CDR3nt: TGTGCCAGCAGCTTCCAGGGGAATCAGCCCCAGCATTTT
CDR3aa: CASSFQGNQPQHF

j_gene: TRBJ2-3
v_gene: TRBV9
d_gene: -
abundance: many
CDR3nt: TGTGCCAGCAGCGTAGGTGACCTAGAAGATACGCAGTATTTT
CDR3aa: CASSVGDLEDTQYF

j_gene: TRBJ2-1
v_gene: TRBV20-1
d_gene: TRBD1
abundance: many
CDR3nt: TGCAGTGCCGAACCCGGGGACAGGGGTAATTTGAGGTTCTACAATGAGCAGTTCTTC
CDR3aa: CSAEPGDRGNLRFYNEQFF

j_gene: TRBJ1-3
v_gene: TRBV29-1
d_gene: -
abundance: -
CDR3nt: TGCAGCGTTGAAGGGTTCTCTGGAAACACCATATATTTT
CDR3aa: CSVEGFSGNTIYF

j_gene: TRBJ2-3
v_gene: TRBV7-6
d_gene: -
abundance: many
CDR3nt: TGTGCCAGCAGCTTTCGTCGGCCGCCGATGAGCACAGATACGCAGTATTTT
CDR3aa: CASSFRRPPMSTDTQYF

j_gene: TRBJ1-1
v_gene: TRBV7-2
d_gene: TRBD1
abundance: many
CDR3nt: TGTGCCAGCAGCCCAAGACAGGGCGGCACTGAAGCTTTCTTT
CDR3aa: CASSPRQGGTEAFF

j_gene: TRBJ2-3
v_gene: TRBV7-2
d_gene: TRBD2
abundance: many
CDR3nt: TGTGCCAGCAGCTCAGTGGGTAGCGGGGGAGGGAGTACGCAGTATTTT
CDR3aa: CASSSVGSGGGSTQYF

j_gene: TRBJ2-2
v_gene: TRBV6-2/TRBV6-3
d_gene: TRBD1
abundance: medium-sized
CDR3nt: TGTGCCAGCAGTCCTACAGGGGGCGCCACCGGGGAGCTGTTTTTT
CDR3aa: CASSPTGGATGELFF

j_gene: TRBJ2-2
v_gene: TRBV7-9
d_gene: TRBD2
abundance: medium-sized
CDR3nt: TGTGCCAGCAGCCACCCCCCTAGCGGGGGGCGTCCCGGGGAGCTGTTTTTT
CDR3aa: CASSHPPSGGRPGELFF

j_gene: TRBJ1-2
v_gene: TRBV5-4
d_gene: -
abundance: many
CDR3nt: TGTGCCAGCAGCTTGGATCAGAAGGCTGGCTACACCTTC
CDR3aa: CASSLDQKAGYTF

j_gene: TRBJ2-2
v_gene: TRBV7-9
d_gene: TRBD1
abundance: many
CDR3nt: TGTGCCAGCAGCACCGGGTCCGGGACAGGAATAACCGGGGAGCTGTTTTTT
CDR3aa: CASSTGSGTGITGELFF

j_gene: TRBJ1-1
v_gene: TRBV7-2
d_gene: -
abundance: many
CDR3nt: TGTGCCAGCAGCTTACAGGGACGGACCAAGGGCACTGAAGCTTTCTTT
CDR3aa: CASSLQGRTKGTEAFF

j_gene: TRBJ2-2
v_gene: TRBV21-1
d_gene: -
abundance: many
CDR3nt: TGTGCCAGCACCCCCGGCGGTAACACCGGGGAGCTGTTTTTT
CDR3aa: CASTPGGNTGELFF

j_gene: TRBJ2-2
v_gene: TRBV18
d_gene: -
abundance: many
CDR3nt: TGTGCCAGCTCACCACTACAAGGGACCGGGGAGCTGTTTTTT
CDR3aa: CASSPLQGTGELFF

j_gene: TRBJ1-6
v_gene: TRBV7-9
d_gene: -
abundance: medium-sized
CDR3nt: TGTGCCAGCAGCCCCGGACGGGATTCGAGAAATTCACCCCTCCACTTT
CDR3aa: CASSPGRDSRNSPLHF

j_gene: TRBJ2-3
v_gene: TRBV3-1
d_gene: TRBD1
abundance: medium-sized
CDR3nt: TGTGCCAGCAGCCGAGAGGGGGCCGATACGCAGTATTTT
CDR3aa: CASSREGADTQYF

j_gene: TRBJ2-5
v_gene: TRBV18
d_gene: TRBD1
abundance: -
CDR3nt: TGTGCCAGCTCACCATGGACAGGGGGAAAAGAGACCCAGTACTTC
CDR3aa: CASSPWTGGKETQYF

j_gene: TRBJ1-2
v_gene: TRBV29-1
d_gene: -
abundance: many
CDR3nt: TGCAGCGCCTTGACAGGAAACTATGGCTACACCTTC
CDR3aa: CSALTGNYGYTF

j_gene: TRBJ2-5
v_gene: TRBV28
d_gene: TRBD2
abundance: many
CDR3nt: TGTGCCAGCAGTAGTCGGGGGGACGCTGGCGAGACCCAGTACTTC
CDR3aa: CASSSRGDAGETQYF

j_gene: TRBJ2-4
v_gene: TRBV5-6
d_gene: -
abundance: many
CDR3nt: TGTGCCAGCAGCTTGATCCGGTACATTCAGTACTTC
CDR3aa: CASSLIRYIQYF

j_gene: TRBJ1-6
v_gene: TRBV5-1
d_gene: TRBD1
abundance: many
CDR3nt: TGCGCCAGCAGCTCACAGGGGAACGCTAATTCACCCCTCCACTTT
CDR3aa: CASSSQGNANSPLHF

j_gene: TRBJ2-5
v_gene: TRBV7-2
d_gene: -
abundance: many
CDR3nt: TGTGCCAGCAGCTTAGGAGGGGCCCGAGAGACCCAGTACTTC
CDR3aa: CASSLGGARETQYF

j_gene: TRBJ1-3
v_gene: TRBV20-1
d_gene: -
abundance: many
CDR3nt: TGCAGTGCTAGACCCCGGAGGGCCTCTGGAAACACCATATATTTT
CDR3aa: CSARPRRASGNTIYF

j_gene: TRBJ2-7
v_gene: TRBV20-1
d_gene: -
abundance: medium-sized
CDR3nt: TGCAGTGCTAGAGATGGGGGCCTTAAAACCTACGAGCAGTACTTC
CDR3aa: CSARDGGLKTYEQYF

j_gene: TRBJ2-1
v_gene: TRBV9
d_gene: TRBD2
abundance: many
CDR3nt: TGTGCCAGCAGCGTAGTTAGCGGGGGACCCTACAATGAGCAGTTCTTC
CDR3aa: CASSVVSGGPYNEQFF

j_gene: TRBJ1-2
v_gene: TRBV19
d_gene: -
abundance: many
CDR3nt: TGTGCCAGCAAAGATCATGGACAGCGTCATTTCTATGGCTACACCTTC
CDR3aa: CASKDHGQRHFYGYTF

j_gene: TRBJ1-2
v_gene: TRBV19
d_gene: -
abundance: many
CDR3nt: TGTGCCAGTAGAAAGGGGGAGGTTAATGGCTACACCTTC
CDR3aa: CASRKGEVNGYTF

j_gene: TRBJ2-3
v_gene: TRBV5-4
d_gene: TRBD1
abundance: many
CDR3nt: TGTGCCAGCAGCTCACAGGGGAGCACAGATACGCAGTATTTT
CDR3aa: CASSSQGSTDTQYF

j_gene: TRBJ1-2
v_gene: TRBV29-1
d_gene: -
abundance: many
CDR3nt: TGCAGCGTTTCGGACAGCTATGGCTACACCTTC
CDR3aa: CSVSDSYGYTF

j_gene: TRBJ1-2
v_gene: TRBV5-4
d_gene: -
abundance: many
CDR3nt: TGTGCCAGCAGCTTAGGAGGACAGTTCAACTATGGCTACACCTTC
CDR3aa: CASSLGGQFNYGYTF